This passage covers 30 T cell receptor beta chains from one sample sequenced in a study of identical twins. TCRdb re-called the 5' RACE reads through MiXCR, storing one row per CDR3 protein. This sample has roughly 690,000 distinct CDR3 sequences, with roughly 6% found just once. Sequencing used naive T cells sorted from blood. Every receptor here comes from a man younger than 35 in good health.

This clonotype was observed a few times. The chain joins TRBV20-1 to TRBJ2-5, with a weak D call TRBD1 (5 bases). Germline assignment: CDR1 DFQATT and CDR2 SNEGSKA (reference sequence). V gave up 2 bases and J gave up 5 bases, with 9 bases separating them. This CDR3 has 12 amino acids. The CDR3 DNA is TGCAGTGCTAGACAGGGTACGGAGACCCAGTACTTC. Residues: CSARQGTETQYF.

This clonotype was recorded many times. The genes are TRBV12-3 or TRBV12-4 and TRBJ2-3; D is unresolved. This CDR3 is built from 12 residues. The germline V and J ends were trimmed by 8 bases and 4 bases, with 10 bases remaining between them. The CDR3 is CASLLGADTQYF. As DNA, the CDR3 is TGTGCCAGCCTACTTGGCGCAGATACGCAGTATTTT.

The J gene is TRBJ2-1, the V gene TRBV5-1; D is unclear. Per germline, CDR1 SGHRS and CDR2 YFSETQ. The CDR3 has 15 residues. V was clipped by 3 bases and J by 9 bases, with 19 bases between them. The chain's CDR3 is CASSSYPSRPAEQFF. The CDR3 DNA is TGCGCCAGCAGCTCTTATCCCTCCAGACCCGCTGAGCAGTTCTTC.

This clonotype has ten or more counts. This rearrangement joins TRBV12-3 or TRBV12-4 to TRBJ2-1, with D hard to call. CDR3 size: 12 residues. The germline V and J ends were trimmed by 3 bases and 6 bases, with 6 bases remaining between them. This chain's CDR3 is CASSFRSNEQFF. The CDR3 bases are TGTGCCAGCAGTTTTAGAAGCAATGAGCAGTTCTTC.

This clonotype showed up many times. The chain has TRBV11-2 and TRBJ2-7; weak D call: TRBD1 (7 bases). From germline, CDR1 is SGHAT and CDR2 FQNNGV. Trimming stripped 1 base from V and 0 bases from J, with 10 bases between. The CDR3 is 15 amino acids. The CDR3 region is CASSLAGGSSYEQYV. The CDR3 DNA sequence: TGTGCCAGCAGCTTAGCAGGGGGGAGCTCCTACGAGCAGTACGTC.

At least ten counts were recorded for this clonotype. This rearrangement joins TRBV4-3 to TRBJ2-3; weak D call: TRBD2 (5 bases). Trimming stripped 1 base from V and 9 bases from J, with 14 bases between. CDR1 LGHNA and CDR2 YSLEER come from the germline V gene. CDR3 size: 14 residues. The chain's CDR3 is CASSQVPGVGTQYF. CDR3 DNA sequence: TGCGCCAGCAGCCAAGTCCCCGGGGTCGGGACGCAGTATTTT.

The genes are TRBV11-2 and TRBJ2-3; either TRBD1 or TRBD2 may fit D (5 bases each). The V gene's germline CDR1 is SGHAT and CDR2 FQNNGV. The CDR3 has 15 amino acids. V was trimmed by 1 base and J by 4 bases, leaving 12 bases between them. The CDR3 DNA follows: TGTGCCAGCAGCTTAGGGGCCAGGGACCCAGATACGCAGTATTTT. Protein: CASSLGARDPDTQYF.

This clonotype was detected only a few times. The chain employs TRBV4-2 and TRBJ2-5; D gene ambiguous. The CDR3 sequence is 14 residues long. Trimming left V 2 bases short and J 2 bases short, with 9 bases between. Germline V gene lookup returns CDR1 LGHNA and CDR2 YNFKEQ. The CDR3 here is CASSQPDGQETQYF. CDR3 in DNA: TGTGCCAGCAGCCAACCCGACGGTCAAGAGACCCAGTACTTC.

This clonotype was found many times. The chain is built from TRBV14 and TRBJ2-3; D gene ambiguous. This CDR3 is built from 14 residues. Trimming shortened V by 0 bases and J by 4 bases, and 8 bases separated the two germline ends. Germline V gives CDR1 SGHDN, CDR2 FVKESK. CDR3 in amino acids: CASSQEIQSDTQYF. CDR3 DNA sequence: TGTGCCAGCAGCCAAGAGATTCAGTCAGATACGCAGTATTTT.

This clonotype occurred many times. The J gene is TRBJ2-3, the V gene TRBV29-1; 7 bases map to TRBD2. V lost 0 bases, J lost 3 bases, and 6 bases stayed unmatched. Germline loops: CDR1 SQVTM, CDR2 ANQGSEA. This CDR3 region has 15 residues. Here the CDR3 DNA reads TGCAGCGTTGAAGACGTTCAGCGGGGAACAGATACGCAGTATTTT. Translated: CSVEDVQRGTDTQYF.

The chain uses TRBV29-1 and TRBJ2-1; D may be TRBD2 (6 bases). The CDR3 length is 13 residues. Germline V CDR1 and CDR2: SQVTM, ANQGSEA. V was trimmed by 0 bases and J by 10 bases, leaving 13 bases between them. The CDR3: CSVEDRAAGEQFF. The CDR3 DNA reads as TGCAGCGTTGAAGATCGGGCTGCGGGGGAGCAGTTCTTC.

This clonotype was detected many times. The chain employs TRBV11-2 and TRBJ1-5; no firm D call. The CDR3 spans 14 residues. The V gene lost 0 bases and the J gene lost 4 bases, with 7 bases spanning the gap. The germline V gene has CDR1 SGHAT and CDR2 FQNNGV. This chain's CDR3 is CASSLDWGNQPQHF. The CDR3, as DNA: TGTGCCAGCAGCTTAGATTGGGGAAATCAGCCCCAGCATTTT.

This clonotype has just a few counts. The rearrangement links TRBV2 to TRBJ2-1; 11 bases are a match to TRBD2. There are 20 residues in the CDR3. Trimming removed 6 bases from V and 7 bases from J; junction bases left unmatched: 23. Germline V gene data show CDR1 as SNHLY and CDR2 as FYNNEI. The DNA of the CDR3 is TGTGCCAGCAGCCAGAGGCAGGGCCAGCCGGGACTAGCGGCGGGGAATGAGCAGTTCTTC. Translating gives CASSQRQGQPGLAAGNEQFF.

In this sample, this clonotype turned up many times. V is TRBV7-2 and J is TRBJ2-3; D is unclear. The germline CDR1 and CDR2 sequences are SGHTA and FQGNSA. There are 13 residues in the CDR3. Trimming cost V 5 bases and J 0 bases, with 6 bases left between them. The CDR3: CASSASSTDTQYF. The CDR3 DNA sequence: TGTGCCAGCAGCGCCTCTAGCACAGATACGCAGTATTTT.

DNA for the CDR3: TGTGCCAGCAGCTTAGTCGCAGGGGGCTTGGGGAACACTGAAGCTTTCTTT. Translation: CASSLVAGGLGNTEAFF. The rearrangement uses TRBV7-2 and TRBJ1-1; 8 bases fit TRBD1. Trimming took 1 base from V and 1 from J; bases not matched to a gene: 8. CDR3 length: 17 amino acids. Germline V gene sequence: CDR1 SGHTA, CDR2 FQGNSA.

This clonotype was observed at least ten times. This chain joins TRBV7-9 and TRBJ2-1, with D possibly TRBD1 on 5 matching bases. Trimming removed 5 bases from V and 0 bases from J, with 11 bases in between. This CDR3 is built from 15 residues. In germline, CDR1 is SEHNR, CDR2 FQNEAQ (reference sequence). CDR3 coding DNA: TGTGCCAGCAGCCCCCAGGGTAGCTCCTACAATGAGCAGTTCTTC. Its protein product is CASSPQGSSYNEQFF.

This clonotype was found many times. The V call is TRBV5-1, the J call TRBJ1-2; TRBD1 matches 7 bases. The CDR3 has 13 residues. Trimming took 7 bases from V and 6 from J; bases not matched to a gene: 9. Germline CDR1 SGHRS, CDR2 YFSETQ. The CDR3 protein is CASWGDRADGYTF. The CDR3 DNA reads TGCGCCAGCTGGGGAGACAGGGCGGATGGCTACACCTTC.

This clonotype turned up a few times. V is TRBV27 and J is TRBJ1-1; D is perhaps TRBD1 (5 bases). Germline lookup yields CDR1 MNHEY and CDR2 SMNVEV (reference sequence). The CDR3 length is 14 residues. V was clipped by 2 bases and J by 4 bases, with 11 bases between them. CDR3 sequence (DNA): TGTGCCAGCAGTTTAAGGGGCCAGGCCACTGAAGCTTTCTTT. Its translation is CASSLRGQATEAFF.

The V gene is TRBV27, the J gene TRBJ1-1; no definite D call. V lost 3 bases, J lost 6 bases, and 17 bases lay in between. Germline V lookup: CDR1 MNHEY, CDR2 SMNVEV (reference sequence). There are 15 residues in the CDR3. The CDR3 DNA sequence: TGTGCCAGCAGTTTTATATTCTCGGCGGGCTCTGAAGCTTTCTTT. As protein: CASSFIFSAGSEAFF.

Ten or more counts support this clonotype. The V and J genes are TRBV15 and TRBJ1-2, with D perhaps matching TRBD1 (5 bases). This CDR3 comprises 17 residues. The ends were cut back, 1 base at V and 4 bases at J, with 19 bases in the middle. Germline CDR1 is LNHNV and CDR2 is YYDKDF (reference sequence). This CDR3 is CATSRVSGGRVGYGYTF. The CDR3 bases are TGTGCCACCAGCAGAGTTTCAGGTGGCAGGGTCGGCTATGGCTACACCTTC.

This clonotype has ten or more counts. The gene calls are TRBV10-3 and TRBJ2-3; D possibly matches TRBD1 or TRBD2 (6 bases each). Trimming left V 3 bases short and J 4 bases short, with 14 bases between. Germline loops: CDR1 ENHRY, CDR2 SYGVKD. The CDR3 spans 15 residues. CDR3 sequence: CAISDLGGRADTQYF. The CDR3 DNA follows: TGTGCCATCAGTGACTTGGGGGGCAGGGCAGATACGCAGTATTTT.

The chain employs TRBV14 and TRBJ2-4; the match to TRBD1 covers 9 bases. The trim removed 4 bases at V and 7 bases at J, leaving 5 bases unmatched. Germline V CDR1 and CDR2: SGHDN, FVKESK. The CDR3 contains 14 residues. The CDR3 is CASSRTGVGNIQYF. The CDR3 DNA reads TGTGCCAGCAGCCGGACAGGGGTGGGCAACATTCAGTACTTC.

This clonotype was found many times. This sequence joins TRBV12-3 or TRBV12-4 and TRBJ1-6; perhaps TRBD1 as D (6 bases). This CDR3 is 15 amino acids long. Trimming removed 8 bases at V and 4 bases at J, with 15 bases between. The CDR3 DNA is TGTGCCAGCGAGACCCCCGGACAGTATAATTCACCCCTCCACTTT. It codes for CASETPGQYNSPLHF.

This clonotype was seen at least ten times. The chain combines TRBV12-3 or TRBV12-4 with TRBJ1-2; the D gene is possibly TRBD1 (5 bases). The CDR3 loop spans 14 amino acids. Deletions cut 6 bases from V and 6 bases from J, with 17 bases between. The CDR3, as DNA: TGTGCCAGCAGGCACCTCGGGGGGACTCATGGCTACACCTTC. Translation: CASRHLGGTHGYTF.

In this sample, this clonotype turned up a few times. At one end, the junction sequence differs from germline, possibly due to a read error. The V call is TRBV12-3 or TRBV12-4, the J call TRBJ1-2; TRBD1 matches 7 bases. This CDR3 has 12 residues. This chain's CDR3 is CASSLGDSPPRF. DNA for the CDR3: TGTGCCAGCAGTTTGGGGGACAGTCCTCCTCGCTTC.

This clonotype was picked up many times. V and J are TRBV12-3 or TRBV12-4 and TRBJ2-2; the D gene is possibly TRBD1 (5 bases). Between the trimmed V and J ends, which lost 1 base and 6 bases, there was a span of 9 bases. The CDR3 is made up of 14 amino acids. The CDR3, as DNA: TGTGCCAGCAGTTTAGTGGCAGGGTCCGGGGAGCTGTTTTTT. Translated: CASSLVAGSGELFF.

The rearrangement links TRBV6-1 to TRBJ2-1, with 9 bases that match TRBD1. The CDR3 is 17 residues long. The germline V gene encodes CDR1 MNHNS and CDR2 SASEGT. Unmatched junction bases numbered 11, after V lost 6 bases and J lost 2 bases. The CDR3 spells CASSLGTGGTPYNEQFF. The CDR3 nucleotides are TGTGCCAGCAGCCTAGGCACAGGGGGCACGCCCTACAATGAGCAGTTCTTC.

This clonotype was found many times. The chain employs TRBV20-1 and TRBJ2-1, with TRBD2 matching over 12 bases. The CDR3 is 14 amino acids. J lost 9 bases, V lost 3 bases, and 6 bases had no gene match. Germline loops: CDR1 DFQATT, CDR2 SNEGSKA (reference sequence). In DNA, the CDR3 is TGCAGTGCTAGTTGGCTAGCGGGAGGGTCTGAGCAGTTCTTC. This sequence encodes CSASWLAGGSEQFF.

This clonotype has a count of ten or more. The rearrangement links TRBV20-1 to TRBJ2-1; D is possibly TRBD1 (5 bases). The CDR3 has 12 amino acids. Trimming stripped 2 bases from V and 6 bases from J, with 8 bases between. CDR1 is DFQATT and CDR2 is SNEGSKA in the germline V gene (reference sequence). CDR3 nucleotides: TGCAGTGCTAGAAGACAGAGCAATGAGCAGTTCTTC. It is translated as CSARRQSNEQFF.

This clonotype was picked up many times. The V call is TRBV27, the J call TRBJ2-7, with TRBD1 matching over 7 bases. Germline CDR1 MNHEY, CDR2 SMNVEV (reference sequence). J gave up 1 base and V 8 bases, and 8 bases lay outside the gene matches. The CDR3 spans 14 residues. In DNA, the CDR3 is TGTGCCAGCGGTTGGACAGGACCATCCTACGAGCAGTACTTC. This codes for CASGWTGPSYEQYF.